Listed here is a single T cell receptor beta chain. Its antigen target is currently unknown. No base quality values were provided; no much bigger clone lies one nucleotide off. The sample contains more than one DNA sequence encoding this CDR3. These data originate in a study of cytomegalovirus exposure and HLA in healthy donors (dated by TCRdb to 2017 to 2019). Concerning the study at large: In an earlier analysis of roughly 590 of the donors, around 300 Gb of sequence data and roughly 100 million unique TCR beta sequences from about 179 million T cells were reported. An early release that covered around 590 HLA-typed donors contained 300 to 350 gigabases of sequencing data and roughly 84 million unique TCR sequences. The genetic ancestry cluster associated with self-reported Caucasian donors included 81% of the 300 to 400 genotyped donors. The study aimed to test whether cataloging public T cell receptors could reveal signatures of past pathogen exposure. The T cell repertoires of under 700 subjects were profiled by immunosequencing and related to cytomegalovirus serostatus. Along with the approximately 650-subject first cohort, a separate validation cohort of around 120 different subjects was used. High-throughput TCR immunosequencing, statistical association of individual TCRs with disease status, and machine learning were combined to predict cytomegalovirus infection status. A later analysis re-analyzed previously published TCR beta repertoires from several hundred donors and added high-resolution HLA genotyping to study TCR occurrence patterns. Rather than using new phenotypic data, the later analysis identified candidate immune exposures from TCR beta sequences and from how often those sequences occurred across donors. To decide whether each TCR beta V gene segment behaved as functional or pseudogenic, an earlier analysis of approximately 620 of the donors relied on high-throughput TCR beta sequencing. Donor age, sex, ethnicity and CMV serostatus were collected together with the repertoire data. Genome-wide SNP genotypes for about 65% of the 666 donors were used in a later genetic analysis, which treated that subset as a discovery cohort. Every discovery cohort repertoire had been produced on one sequencing platform. Both class I and class II loci were covered by HLA typing, at four-digit resolution. The number of typed donors differed by locus: roughly 620-630 for A, B, C, DRB1 and DQB1; approximately 540 for DQA1; some 610 for DPA1; and 400 to 480 for DPB1. Five DR-DQ haplotypes were treated as single units for association and clustering because of strong linkage in the cohort. Among about 390 genotyped donors of the cohort, an average of approximately 230,000 unique TCR beta nucleotide sequences were sequenced per donor, around 18% of them non-productive.

The paper's findings and limits, for the study overall: For the cohort, immune exposure information was limited to CMV serostatus. Compared with equally common non-associated chains, HLA-associated TCR beta chains in a later analysis were more clonally expanded and had lower generation probabilities. A further reported finding was that TCR beta sequences accurately predicted the HLA-A and HLA-B alleles for most subjects in the first cohort. Because counts were too low, more than 15 rarely observed V segments, including chromosome 9 orphons, were left out of the earlier analysis of a few hundred of the donors. In a later analysis, TCR association rates were found to vary across HLA loci, with the most associated TCRs seen for DRB1 alleles and the fewest for HLA-C alleles. Compared with the roughly 700-donor mean, donors in an Asian-associated ancestry cluster had fewer N-insertions in productive TCRs, according to a later genetic analysis. In a later genetic analysis, a missense DCLRE1C variant was associated with V-gene and J-gene trimming of TCR beta chains, and the association was replicated in an independent cohort. Assigning TCR associations to individual alleles was difficult when HLA alleles, especially DR and DQ, strongly co-occurred. In a later analysis, most CMV-associated TCR beta chains were found to appear HLA-restricted, with HLA associations seemingly driven largely by CMV exposure. Across donors, most TCR sequences were observed very rarely, whereas some public TCRs were present in many individuals. Presence/absence analyses assumed roughly uniform sequencing depth across donors, an assumption that may not hold. In an earlier analysis of around 600 of the donors, most TCR beta V segments were observed in productive rearrangements about 90% or about 30% of the time, broadly matching IMGT annotations. According to the authors, the approach could potentially be generalized to other disease states and immunological phenotypes. A group of highly shared sequence variants was considered likely to be a technical artifact of the sequencing pipeline. Only TCR beta chains were sequenced in this cohort, and the absence of alpha or paired-chain data limited detectable features. The classifier was reported to diagnose cytomegalovirus status with high specificity and sensitivity in both the original cohort and the validation cohort. In vitro tests confirmed that three of the cytomegalovirus-associated TCR beta chains recognize cytomegalovirus antigens. Because the 87-base-pair reads could not distinguish some IMGT-functional V segments, including TRBV6-2 and TRBV6-3, those segments were excluded. The study listed 170 or so TCR beta chains as associated with cytomegalovirus. HLA typing was unavailable for some donors at each locus, so association tests used only the typed subset. A later analysis associated 15,000 or so TCR beta sequences with specific HLA alleles at a false discovery rate of 0.05. Correlated functional status among segregating V segments might be attributable to linkage disequilibrium, but an unknown experimental factor could not be ruled out. Several of the top co-occurrence clusters appeared to be linked to parvovirus B19, influenza, CMV and Epstein-Barr virus, according to a later analysis.

The cohort comprised approximately 700 healthy bone marrow donors. At the time of sampling, all cohort members were nominally healthy, though unrecorded immune exposures were likely present. The donor tested CMV seropositive, placing the donor among the 289 seropositive members of the cohort. Each donor provided a peripheral blood sample, and peripheral blood mononuclear cells were used for TCR beta sequencing. Genomic DNA extraction from the blood cell samples was performed with the Qiagen DNeasy Blood Extraction Kit. The library was built by means of the immunoSEQ multiplex PCR assay. The multiplex PCR relied on a mix of 60 forward primers for TCR Vbeta segments and 13 reverse primers for TCR Jbeta segments. Amplification of the CDR3 region of rearranged TCR beta genes was performed with a multiplex PCR assay on genomic DNA. The amplified TCR beta libraries were sequenced on the Illumina HiSeq System as 87-base-pair reads. As for the authors' bioinformatics: Across the 670 or so repertoires, a later analysis counted 60 million to 90 million unique TCR beta chains, some 11 million of which were shared by at least two donors. To remove PCR and sequencing errors, raw reads were error-corrected and collapsed into unique sequences using a nearest-neighbor algorithm that merged closely related sequences. V, D and J gene segments were assigned by aligning CDR3 sequences to IMGT reference sequences. For a sequence to be retained, at least a six-nucleotide match to both a V gene segment and a J gene segment was required. A rearrangement was called productive if the CDR3 had no stop codons and remained in frame with V and J, and every other rearrangement was called non-productive. CDR3 was defined according to IMGT convention as the region running from the second conserved V-encoded cysteine to the conserved J-encoded phenylalanine. Sequences without an unambiguous match to a single V gene segment were excluded from the earlier analysis of approximately 560 of the donors. In an earlier analysis of 587 of the donors, a V segment was called functional when productive rearrangements were above 56.7%, and segregating when the standard deviation between donors exceeded 5%. A statistical classification framework was developed to diagnose cytomegalovirus status using the catalog of TCR beta chain sequences. V and J gene assignment, in a later analysis, came from comparing TCR nucleotide sequences with IMGT/GENE-DB human TR gene sequences. In a later analysis, CDR3 sequences and most-parsimonious VDJ recombination scenarios were assigned using the TCRdist pipeline. In a later analysis, every TCR beta chain was defined by the combination of its CDR3 amino acid sequence and its V-gene family, and reads without a unique V-gene family were dropped. As a way to deal with suspected cross-contamination and a sequencing artifact, a later analysis dropped nearly 600 nucleotide sequences that were highly shared and had low generation probability. In a later analysis, a clonal expansion index was calculated for each public chain from normalized within-repertoire ranks of inferred template counts. Generation probabilities in a later analysis came from a VDJ recombination model fitted to out-of-frame rearrangements, and those results were checked against IGoR. In a later analysis, TCR-TCR, TCR-HLA and TCR-CMV co-occurrence was scored with hypergeometric tests, and a repertoire-size bias correction was applied to TCR pairs. False discovery rates were estimated in a later analysis by permuting HLA or CMV assignments 20 times. A later analysis grouped co-occurring TCRs with DBSCAN, adding TCRdist sequence similarity when clustering within HLA-allele-positive subsets. For co-occurrence clustering, repertoires with fewer than 30,000 or more than 120,000 public chains were excluded, along with 4 to 6 repertoires with anomalous nucleotide sharing. This is the immuneACCESS table as TCRdb keeps it, with only in-frame sequences that have V and J called. A part of the clones is gone; compared with another copy, unresolved V genes explain less than half, and the rest is unexplained. D and trimming come from the DNA, and the V and J calls and clone size come from that table. This sample holds 30,000 to 40,000 clones; approximately 79% were observed only once. The biggest ten clones account for more than 7% of the sample.

The CDR3 spans 16 residues, from the cysteine through the phenylalanine. Just CDR3 DNA is preserved here, 48 bases in frame from base 1. V is pruned by 0 bases and J by 0 bases, leaving 4 bases of the junction without a gene match. Reading the germline V gene gives CDR1 MGHRA and CDR2 YSYEKL. Sequences were obtained from PBMCs. This TCR came from a woman in her 30s in good health and CMV-seropositive. The chain links TRBV4-1 with TRBJ2-7, with 8 middle bases fitting TRBD2. The encoded CDR3 is CASSQELAVSSYEQYF. The DNA sequence follows: TGCGCCAGCAGCCAAGAACTAGCGGTTAGCTCCTACGAGCAGTACTTC.